This TCR beta chain was captured by sequencing in a study of T cell changes during pregnancy in multiple sclerosis. The table came from immunoSEQ multiplex PCR; TCRdb's copy has only in-frame clones and leaves some out. Of 80,000 to 130,000 clones in the sample, 85% to 95% were seen once. Germline V gene sequence: CDR1 SNHLY, CDR2 FYNNEI. The V gene lost 5 bases and the J gene lost 4 bases, with 15 bases spanning the gap. The CDR3 is 15 residues long. The sequences come from peripheral blood, collected before pregnancy. The chain links TRBV2 to TRBJ2-1; D is possibly TRBD2 (6 bases). The receptor was isolated from a female donor with multiple sclerosis, enrolled in a pregnancy study. DNA of the CDR3: TGTGCCAGCAGTCTAGGACTAACCATTTACAATGAGCAGTTCTTC. Translating it yields CASSLGLTIYNEQFF.